Below, 32 T cell receptor beta chains from the same sample are listed, as sequenced in a study of PD-1 blockade in classical Hodgkin lymphoma. The assay was immunoSEQ multiplex PCR, and TCRdb's table has in-frame clones only and misses some. The table shows under 20,000 clones, with over 80% occurring only once. Time point here: newly diagnosed, previously untreated cHL patient sample. It was by magnetic negative selection that CD4+ T cells were purified from thawed PBMCs. Sequencing was done on a sample of CD4+ T cells from blood. These receptors came from a human donor with classical Hodgkin lymphoma.

This chain uses TRBV28 with TRBJ2-2; TRBD2 matches 7 bases. Germline V gives CDR1 MDHEN, CDR2 SYDVKM. The CDR3 is 17 residues long. Germline trimming cut 8 bases from V and 6 bases from J; bases unmatched to any gene: 18. Here the CDR3 reads CASVGTTWPNDAGELFF. In nucleotides, the CDR3 is TGTGCCAGCGTCGGGACTACTTGGCCCAACGACGCCGGGGAGCTGTTTTTT.

V gene TRBV29-1 combines with J gene TRBJ2-7; 7 bases are shared with TRBD1. The V segment lost 5 bases and the J segment 2 bases; nucleotides outside the gene matches: 6. Germline CDR1 reads SQVTM; CDR2 reads ANQGSEA. CDR3 length: 13 residues. CDR3 protein: CSVQTGRAYEQYF. The DNA of the CDR3 is TGCAGCGTTCAGACAGGGCGGGCCTACGAGCAGTACTTC.

This clone was seen a single time. This chain links TRBV6-6 with TRBJ2-5; 8 bases are a match to TRBD2. The CDR3 loop spans 15 amino acids. Germline CDR1 reads MNHNY; CDR2 reads SVGAGI (reference sequence). Losses at the gene ends were 0 bases for V and 4 bases for J; bases not matched to a gene: 4. CDR3 sequence reads: CASSYSPSGGETQYF. The CDR3, as DNA: TGTGCCAGCAGTTACTCCCCCAGCGGGGGAGAGACCCAGTACTTC.

The chain is built from TRBV11-2 and TRBJ2-7; D may be TRBD2 (6 bases). The CDR3 is 16 residues long. Looked up from germline, CDR1 is SGHAT and CDR2 is FQNNGV. V gave up 1 base and J gave up 5 bases, with 18 bases separating them. CDR3 region: CASSLVVGGLGNEQYF. In DNA form, the CDR3 reads TGTGCCAGCAGCTTAGTGGTGGGAGGTTTGGGAAACGAGCAGTACTTC.

This clone was counted only a few times. The chain has TRBV7-3 and TRBJ2-1; no clear D gene. The CDR3 loop spans 16 amino acids. Per germline, CDR1 SGHTA and CDR2 FQGTGA. The V and J ends lost 2 bases and 0 bases respectively, with 11 bases between them. DNA for the CDR3: TGTGCCAGCAGCTTATTCCCCCGTAGCTCCTACAATGAGCAGTTCTTC. It translates to CASSLFPRSSYNEQFF.

V gene TRBV2 combines with J gene TRBJ2-1; 12 bases fit TRBD1. Looked up from germline, CDR1 is SNHLY and CDR2 is FYNNEI. Germline trimming cut 7 bases from V and 8 bases from J; bases unmatched to any gene: 3. The CDR3 has 13 amino acids. CDR3 in DNA: TGTGCCAGCACGGGACAGGGGGCCGATGAGCAGTTCTTC. Protein product: CASTGQGADEQFF.

The chain couples TRBV18 to TRBJ1-1; D possibly corresponds to TRBD1 (6 bases). The CDR3 has 14 residues. Germline V gene lookup returns CDR1 KGHSH and CDR2 LQKENI. The V end was cut by 0 bases, the J end by 5 bases, with 10 bases between. The CDR3 loop is CASSPPHRATEAFF. The CDR3 region has the DNA TGTGCCAGCTCACCACCGCACAGGGCTACTGAAGCTTTCTTT.

This chain connects TRBV11-2 to TRBJ2-3, with D perhaps TRBD1 or TRBD2 (5 bases each). This CDR3 contains 14 residues. The V and J ends lost 5 bases and 7 bases respectively, with 16 bases between them. Germline-derived CDR1 and CDR2 are SGHAT and FQNNGV. The CDR3 region is CASSLGTSPNTQYF. Written as DNA, the CDR3 is TGTGCCAGCAGCCTCGGGACCTCTCCCAATACGCAGTATTTT.

The CDR3 DNA reads as TGCAGCGTTATGGGACATCCCACGGGAGGGACAGATACGCAGTATTTT. Its translation is CSVMGHPTGGTDTQYF. The genes are TRBV29-1 and TRBJ2-3; 8 bases are shared with TRBD2. The CDR3 consists of 16 residues. V lost 5 bases to trimming and J lost 3 bases; unmatched junction nucleotides: 13. Germline CDR1 is SQVTM and CDR2 is ANQGSEA.

The chain recombines TRBV11-2 with TRBJ2-2; TRBD1 or TRBD2 may be the D gene (5 bases each). V was clipped by 6 bases and J by 4 bases, with 9 bases between them. Germline lookup yields CDR1 SGHAT and CDR2 FQNNGV. The CDR3 length is 13 residues. Written as DNA, the CDR3 is TGTGCCAGCAGTGGGGGAGTCACCGGGGAGCTGTTTTTT. Translation: CASSGGVTGELFF. The entire variable domain, with the rest obtained from reference TRBV11-2 and TRBJ2-2, is as follows: EAGVAQSPRYKIIEKRQSVAFWCNPISGHATLYWYQQILGQGPKLLIQFQNNGVVDDSQLPKDRFSAERLKGVDSTLKIQPAKLEDSAVYLCASSGGVTGELFFGEGSRLTVL.

The chain uses TRBV5-5 and TRBJ2-5, with D possibly TRBD2 on 6 matching bases. Germline CDR1 reads SGHKS; CDR2 reads YYEKEE (reference sequence). The V end was cut by 0 bases, the J end by 2 bases, with 11 bases between. The CDR3 spans 15 residues. In DNA, the CDR3 is TGTGCCAGCAGCTTGGGTCCTAGCGTACAAGAGACCCAGTACTTC. It specifies CASSLGPSVQETQYF.

The chain couples TRBV27 to TRBJ2-7; TRBD1 matches 9 bases. There are 15 residues in the CDR3. J lost 3 bases, V lost 8 bases, and 11 bases had no gene match. CDR1 MNHEY and CDR2 SMNVEV come from the germline V gene (reference sequence). The CDR3 sequence is CASFPGGTGRYEQYF. The CDR3 nucleotides read TGTGCCAGCTTCCCGGGCGGGACAGGGCGCTACGAGCAGTACTTC.

The CDR3 sequence is CASSVGTGAFGANIQYF. CDR3 coding DNA: TGTGCCAGCAGCGTAGGGACAGGGGCTTTCGGTGCCAACATTCAGTACTTC. The genes are TRBV9 and TRBJ2-4; 9 nucleotides match TRBD1. V gave up 0 bases and J gave up 7 bases; unmatched junction bases: 11. The CDR3 contains 17 residues. Germline CDR1 SGDLS, CDR2 YYNGEE.

DNA for the CDR3: TGTGCCAGCAGCCCCCCTCTCCGGCGCACAGATACGCAGTATTTT. Its translation is CASSPPLRRTDTQYF. The genes are TRBV5-8 and TRBJ2-3, with D unclear. From germline, CDR1 is SGHTS and CDR2 YDEGEE. The CDR3 has 15 amino acids. Between the trimmed V and J ends, which lost 4 bases and 1 base, there was a span of 13 bases.

This chain joins TRBV6-6 and TRBJ2-7; tentatively, D is TRBD1 (6 bases). Trimming took off 5 bases at V and 3 bases at J, with 14 bases between the two ends. Germline V gene lookup returns CDR1 MNHNY and CDR2 SVGAGI (reference sequence). The CDR3 contains 14 residues. The CDR3: CASSPQGPGYEQYF. The CDR3 DNA reads TGTGCCAGCAGTCCACAGGGACCGGGCTACGAGCAGTACTTC.

This chain uses TRBV28 with TRBJ1-5; D may be TRBD1 (6 bases). CDR1 and CDR2 from the germline V gene are MDHEN and SYDVKM. This CDR3 is built from 17 residues. Trimming left V 3 bases short and J 1 base short, with 16 bases between. The CDR3 DNA sequence: TGTGCCAGCAGTTTTGGGGGCACCTCCTTGAGCAATCAGCCCCAGCATTTT. As protein: CASSFGGTSLSNQPQHF.

CDR3 amino acids: CASSEVSWDGTNYGYTF. The DNA for the CDR3 is TGTGCCAGCAGTGAAGTTTCGTGGGACGGGACTAACTATGGCTACACCTTC. This rearrangement joins TRBV6-1 to TRBJ1-2; weak D call: TRBD1 (5 bases). CDR1 MNHNS and CDR2 SASEGT come from the germline V gene. Trimming took off 1 base at V and 0 bases at J, with 15 bases between the two ends. The CDR3 is made up of 17 amino acids.

The V and J genes are TRBV27 and TRBJ1-5; D gene unclear. Trimming shortened V by 10 bases and J by 6 bases, and 16 bases separated the two germline ends. CDR3 size: 13 residues. Looked up from germline, CDR1 is MNHEY and CDR2 is SMNVEV (reference sequence). CDR3 bases: TGTGCCACCTCGACGCGGGTTGGTCAGCCCCAGCATTTT. This codes for CATSTRVGQPQHF.

The genes are TRBV28 and TRBJ2-5; TRBD2 agrees at 7 bases. V lost 3 bases to trimming and J lost 2 bases; unmatched junction nucleotides: 15. The CDR3 length is 18 residues. Germline loops: CDR1 MDHEN, CDR2 SYDVKM. The CDR3 DNA reads TGTGCCAGCAGTTTGACTGGGGAGGGCCTCCGAAGTCAAGAGACCCAGTACTTC. Its translation is CASSLTGEGLRSQETQYF.

The chain is built from TRBV9 and TRBJ2-7, with 16 nucleotides matching TRBD2. CDR1 is SGDLS and CDR2 is YYNGEE in the germline V gene. This CDR3 is 16 amino acids long. The V segment lost 3 bases and the J segment 3 bases; nucleotides outside the gene matches: 3. CDR3 DNA sequence: TGTGCCAGCAGCGCCGGGACTAGCGGGAGGGGCTACGAGCAGTACTTC. Its translation is CASSAGTSGRGYEQYF.

The chain couples TRBV28 to TRBJ2-3; either TRBD1 or TRBD2 may fit D (5 bases each). Germline lookup yields CDR1 MDHEN and CDR2 SYDVKM. The V end lost 7 bases, the J end lost 2 bases, and 13 bases lay between the germline ends. The CDR3 is made up of 14 amino acids. The CDR3 loop is CASIRGDLTDTQYF. The CDR3 DNA reads TGTGCCAGCATCAGAGGGGACCTCACAGATACGCAGTATTTT.

The chain joins TRBV5-4 to TRBJ1-4, with D possibly being TRBD1 (5 bases). Per germline, CDR1 SGHNT and CDR2 YYREEE (reference sequence). This CDR3 region has 16 residues. V shed 4 bases and J shed 6 bases, with 19 bases lying between them. CDR3: CASSPRDGGGDEKLFF. CDR3 nucleotides: TGTGCCAGCAGCCCCAGGGACGGCGGCGGGGATGAAAAACTGTTTTTT.

The V gene is TRBV9, the J gene TRBJ2-2, with 7 positions matching TRBD1. V lost 0 bases, J lost 4 bases, and 6 bases stayed unmatched. CDR1 is SGDLS and CDR2 is YYNGEE in the germline V gene. The CDR3 covers 16 residues. DNA of the CDR3: TGTGCCAGCAGCGTAGGACAGGGACGTCGCACCGGGGAGCTGTTTTTT. This sequence encodes CASSVGQGRRTGELFF.

The genes are TRBV7-9 and TRBJ1-1; TRBD1 aligns across 7 bases. This CDR3 is 14 amino acids long. From germline, CDR1 is SEHNR and CDR2 FQNEAQ (reference sequence). V shed 5 bases, J shed 5 bases, and the junction held 8 bases outside the gene matches. CDR3 residues: CASSRTGVGTEAFF. The CDR3 region has the DNA TGTGCCAGCAGCCGAACAGGGGTTGGTACTGAAGCTTTCTTT.

The chain is built from TRBV7-9 and TRBJ2-2; D might be TRBD1 or TRBD2, each matching 5 bases. V lost 7 bases to trimming and J lost 4 bases, with 19 bases between them. The CDR3 runs 16 residues. Germline V gene data show CDR1 as SEHNR and CDR2 as FQNEAQ (reference sequence). The DNA of the CDR3 is TGTGCCAGCACCGGTCGGGCACAGGACTTCACCGGGGAGCTGTTTTTT. Encoded protein: CASTGRAQDFTGELFF.

This clone was picked up one time. V gene TRBV7-9 combines with J gene TRBJ2-7; D perhaps matches TRBD2 (6 bases). The length of the CDR3 is 14 residues. Trimming took 2 bases from V and 4 from J, leaving 12 bases between them. Per germline, CDR1 SEHNR and CDR2 FQNEAQ (reference sequence). In DNA, the CDR3 is TGTGCCAGCAGCTTATCTGTGCGGGGATACGAGCAGTACTTC. Protein sequence: CASSLSVRGYEQYF.

V and J are TRBV11-2 and TRBJ1-5; D gene unclear. V lost 0 bases, J lost 0 bases, and 0 bases lay in between. This CDR3 has 13 residues. Germline lookup yields CDR1 SGHAT and CDR2 FQNNGV. CDR3 protein: CASSLDSNQPQHF. Here the CDR3 DNA reads TGTGCCAGCAGCTTAGATAGCAATCAGCCCCAGCATTTT.

V is TRBV10-1 and J is TRBJ2-3; 8 bases align to TRBD2. The V segment lost 8 bases and the J segment 4 bases; nucleotides outside the gene matches: 8. The CDR3 loop spans 14 amino acids. Germline V gene sequence: CDR1 WNHNN, CDR2 SYGVQD (reference sequence). As DNA, the CDR3 is TGCGCCAGCGCCTCAGCGGGAGTGGCAGATACGCAGTATTTT. Translation: CASASAGVADTQYF.

This clone has a handful of counts. The chain employs TRBV5-6 and TRBJ1-2; TRBD1 might be the D (5 bases). Per the germline V gene, CDR1 is SGHDT and CDR2 is YYEEEE. The CDR3 length is 13 residues. The V end lost 0 bases, the J end lost 6 bases, and 9 bases lay between the germline ends. The chain's CDR3 is CASSLGQPNGYTF. The CDR3 DNA is TGTGCCAGCAGCTTGGGACAGCCGAATGGCTACACCTTC.

This clone was detected a few times. The chain has TRBV6-6 and TRBJ1-2, with 9 bases aligning to TRBD1. Losses at the gene ends were 7 bases for V and 5 bases for J; bases not matched to a gene: 5. The CDR3 is made up of 13 amino acids. Germline V CDR1 and CDR2: MNHNY, SVGAGI (reference sequence). This chain's CDR3 is CASTEGQGYGYTF. The CDR3 nucleotides read TGTGCCAGCACCGAGGGACAGGGTTATGGCTACACCTTC.

This clone was observed a few times. CDR3: CASSIRGGSTEAFF. CDR3 coding DNA: TGTGCCAGCAGTATCCGAGGGGGAAGCACTGAAGCTTTCTTT. The rearrangement uses TRBV27 and TRBJ1-1, with D possibly being TRBD1 (6 bases). Trimming took 5 bases from V and 4 from J, leaving 14 bases between them. Germline loops: CDR1 MNHEY, CDR2 SMNVEV (reference sequence). This CDR3 is 14 amino acids long.

This sequence joins TRBV6-1 and TRBJ1-1; D may be TRBD1 (6 bases). The length of the CDR3 is 13 residues. V gave up 7 bases and J gave up 11 bases, with 20 bases separating them. Germline assignment: CDR1 MNHNS and CDR2 SASEGT. The CDR3 is CASTLGQRREAFF. In DNA form, the CDR3 reads TGTGCCAGCACCTTAGGACAGCGCCGAGAGGCTTTCTTT.